The rows below give T cell receptor beta chains drawn from one sample of a study of cytomegalovirus exposure and HLA in healthy donors. Sequencing was performed with immunoSEQ multiplex PCR; in TCRdb, only in-frame clones are kept and a portion is missing. Of roughly 110,000 clones in the sample, under 70% were seen once. The sequenced sample was PBMCs. Receptors were obtained from a man aged 18 to 29 in good health and CMV-seropositive. CDR3s leave out the opening cysteine and the closing phenylalanine or tryptophan.

cdr3_aa v_call cdr3_length j_call
ASSRILIGRENTGELF TRBV4-1 16 TRBJ2-2
ASSEAWDRGRAGELF TRBV6-1 15 TRBJ2-2
SARDRETMDEQF TRBV29-1 12 TRBJ2-1
AWSRGDYEQY TRBV30 10 TRBJ2-7
ASSPPGTGIYNEQF TRBV18 14 TRBJ2-1
ASSPRGLATYNEQF TRBV18 14 TRBJ2-1
ASRPTGGAGSGYT TRBV5-1 13 TRBJ1-2
ASSLWDSLETQY TRBV27 12 TRBJ2-5
ASSRTGYNQPQH TRBV6-5 12 TRBJ1-5
ASSFGGQNYGYT TRBV5-1 12 TRBJ1-2
ASSLLPGVKETQY TRBV5-1 13 TRBJ2-5
ASSKSPVVGGSYNEQF TRBV11-3 16 TRBJ2-1
ASSVTSGGAETQY TRBV10-2 13 TRBJ2-5
ASSPRLALQETQY TRBV7-2 13 TRBJ2-5
ASSYYRGRLEQY TRBV6-5 12 TRBJ2-7
SVDDAAETQY TRBV29-1 10 TRBJ2-5
ASSNGGYQPQH TRBV7-9 11 TRBJ1-5
ASSEQGNTGELF TRBV28 12 TRBJ2-2
ASGLGQGDTGELF TRBV12-5 13 TRBJ2-2
ASSLNPGTVYGYT TRBV5-1 13 TRBJ1-2
ASRKLAEKETQY TRBV7-9 12 TRBJ2-5
ASARTDNYEQY TRBV7-9 11 TRBJ2-7
ASSLVGRANSPLH TRBV7-7 13 TRBJ1-6
ATSAQTGGLREQY TRBV15 13 TRBJ2-7
ASSLAGGFTEAF TRBV5-1 12 TRBJ1-1
ASSTLAGPFNEQF TRBV5-4 13 TRBJ2-1
ASSLVFGINSPLH TRBV7-6 13 TRBJ1-6